A selection of T cell receptor beta chains follows, all from one sample in a study of identical twins. TCRdb called the 5' RACE reads again in MiXCR, with one record for every CDR3 protein. The sample lists 450,000 to 600,000 distinct CDR3 sequences; about a fifth were seen once. Separately, the same data were catalogued under a study of yellow fever vaccine responses in identical twins.

The sequenced sample consisted of CD4+ T cells sorted from blood. These receptors all come from a woman younger than 30 in good health. Each CDR3 is given with its conserved first and last residue. The D gene is left open where the match is weak. Size tells how often a clone was seen (once, few, many) or the class of an expanded clone, and some rows leave it out.

j_gene,d_gene,abundance,v_gene,CDR3aa,CDR3nt
TRBJ2-1,TRBD2,NA,TRBV5-1,CASSSLAGGEQFF,TGCGCCAGCAGCTCTTTAGCGGGGGGCGAGCAGTTCTTC
TRBJ2-1,TRBD2,NA,TRBV5-1,CASSFGTSGRVFNEQFF,TGCGCCAGCAGTTTCGGGACTAGCGGGAGAGTTTTCAATGAGCAGTTCTTC
TRBJ2-1,TRBD2,few,TRBV3-1,CASSQVPTGTSASNEQFF,TGTGCCAGCAGCCAAGTTCCAACCGGGACTAGCGCGTCCAATGAGCAGTTCTTC
TRBJ2-5,NA,few,TRBV2,CASTLREETQYF,TGTGCCAGCACGTTGAGAGAAGAGACCCAGTACTTC
TRBJ2-7,TRBD1,NA,TRBV28,CASSSRTGTDEQYF,TGTGCCAGCAGTTCACGGACAGGGACCGACGAGCAGTACTTC
TRBJ2-1,TRBD1,NA,TRBV5-1,CASSSGTGLFEQFF,TGCGCCAGCAGCTCCGGGACAGGGTTATTTGAGCAGTTCTTC
TRBJ1-1,TRBD1,few,TRBV27,CASKALRTGNTEAFF,TGTGCCAGCAAGGCTCTTAGGACAGGGAACACTGAAGCTTTCTTT
TRBJ2-2,TRBD2,NA,TRBV12-3/TRBV12-4,CASTRSGSAGELFF,TGTGCCAGCACCCGTAGCGGGAGCGCCGGGGAGCTGTTTTTT
TRBJ2-2,NA,NA,TRBV2,CASSDPLVPGELFF,TGTGCCAGCAGTGATCCCCTAGTTCCCGGGGAGCTGTTTTTT
TRBJ2-2,NA,NA,TRBV14,CASSPSRLNTGELFF,TGTGCCAGCAGCCCCTCTCGCCTGAACACCGGGGAGCTGTTTTTT
TRBJ1-1,NA,NA,TRBV5-1,CASRSATGNTEAFF,TGCGCCAGCAGGTCCGCCACAGGGAACACTGAAGCTTTCTTT
TRBJ1-1,NA,few,TRBV25-1,CASRKDSNTEAFF,TGTGCCAGCAGGAAGGACAGCAACACTGAAGCTTTCTTT
TRBJ2-1,TRBD1,few,TRBV4-1,CASSQVPGQDNEQFF,TGCGCCAGCAGCCAAGTGCCGGGACAGGACAATGAGCAGTTCTTC
TRBJ2-3,NA,NA,TRBV7-9,CASSQGRITDTQYF,TGTGCCAGCAGCCAGGGACGGATCACAGATACGCAGTATTTT
TRBJ1-3,NA,NA,TRBV5-1,CASSLRQGGGNTIYF,TGCGCCAGCAGCTTACGGCAGGGCGGAGGAAACACCATATATTTT
TRBJ1-3,NA,few,TRBV12-3/TRBV12-4,CASLTGLSGNTIYF,TGTGCCAGTCTAACGGGGTTATCAGGAAACACCATATATTTT
TRBJ1-1,NA,many,TRBV10-3,CAISDGRNTEAFF,TGTGCCATCAGTGATGGCCGAAACACTGAAGCTTTCTTT
TRBJ2-1,TRBD2,NA,TRBV6-1,CASSEAGTSGQYGQFF,TGTGCCAGCAGTGAAGCCGGGACTAGCGGCCAATACGGCCAGTTCTTC
TRBJ2-2,TRBD1,NA,TRBV20-1,CSGTGGTNTGELFF,TGCAGCGGGACAGGGGGAACGAACACCGGGGAGCTGTTTTTT
TRBJ2-1,TRBD2,few,TRBV20-1,CSASLTVGGEQFF,TGCAGTGCTAGTCTGACGGTGGGGGGGGAGCAGTTCTTC
TRBJ2-4,TRBD2,few,TRBV28,CASSLGHPGGKNIQYF,TGTGCCAGCAGTTTAGGTCACCCGGGGGGCAAAAACATTCAGTACTTC
TRBJ2-3,NA,few,TRBV5-1,CASSLAKRETDTQYF,TGCGCCAGCAGCTTGGCCAAACGGGAGACGGATACGCAGTATTTT
TRBJ2-5,NA,few,TRBV27,CASSIRRGGETQYF,TGTGCCAGCAGCATAAGGCGGGGCGGAGAGACCCAGTACTTC
TRBJ2-3,TRBD2,few,TRBV7-8,CASSREGRTDTQYF,TGTGCCAGCAGCCGGGAGGGCCGGACAGATACGCAGTATTTT
TRBJ2-1,TRBD2,NA,TRBV7-2,CASSLGLAEGEQFF,TGTGCCAGCAGCTTAGGTCTAGCGGAGGGTGAGCAGTTCTTC
TRBJ2-4,TRBD1,few,TRBV19,CASTDDRATRGIQYF,TGTGCCAGTACCGATGACAGGGCTACCCGGGGCATTCAGTACTTC
TRBJ2-4,NA,NA,TRBV7-9,CASSLGAGENIQYF,TGTGCCAGCAGCTTAGGCGCAGGAGAAAACATTCAGTACTTC
TRBJ2-6,NA,NA,TRBV6-1,CASGITSGANVLTF,TGTGCCAGCGGCATCACTTCTGGGGCCAACGTCCTGACTTTC
TRBJ2-6,NA,NA,TRBV2,CASSERNWKQGKSSGANVLTF,TGTGCCAGCAGTGAACGAAATTGGAAACAAGGAAAGAGCTCTGGGGCCAACGTCCTGACTTTC
TRBJ1-5,NA,few,TRBV19,CASSIAGYSNQPQHF,TGTGCCAGTAGTATTGCAGGCTATAGCAATCAGCCCCAGCATTTT
TRBJ1-3,NA,many,TRBV12-3/TRBV12-4,CASSLTQGTAGNTIYF,TGTGCCAGCAGTTTAACCCAGGGTACTGCTGGAAACACCATATATTTT
TRBJ2-1,NA,NA,TRBV24-1,CATSDFNPGYEQFF,TGTGCCACCAGTGATTTCAACCCGGGCTATGAGCAGTTCTTC
TRBJ2-1,NA,NA,TRBV15,CATSREWNEQFF,TGTGCCACCAGCAGAGAATGGAATGAGCAGTTCTTC
TRBJ2-1,TRBD2,few,TRBV10-3,CAISASAAGGNEQFF,TGTGCCATCAGTGCCTCCGCGGCGGGGGGGAATGAGCAGTTCTTC
TRBJ1-6,NA,NA,TRBV15,CATSRWSTGNSPLHF,TGTGCCACCAGCAGATGGTCTACTGGGAATTCACCCCTCCACTTT
TRBJ2-7,TRBD2,NA,TRBV7-9,CASSFSSGVNYEQYF,TGTGCCAGCAGCTTCTCCAGCGGGGTTAACTACGAGCAGTACTTC
TRBJ2-3,NA,NA,TRBV7-9,CASSSTGLVTDTQYF,TGTGCCAGCAGCTCCACAGGGCTTGTCACAGATACGCAGTATTTT
TRBJ1-2,NA,NA,TRBV29-1,CSGGQGPGYTF,TGCAGCGGAGGGCAGGGGCCTGGCTACACCTTC
TRBJ1-6,NA,few,TRBV6-1,CASSEAGGSSPLHF,TGTGCCAGCAGTGAAGCAGGAGGGAGTTCACCCCTCCACTTT
TRBJ2-4,NA,NA,TRBV21-1,CASSTGVSDPAKNIQYF,TGTGCCAGCAGCACAGGGGTTTCCGACCCAGCCAAAAACATTCAGTACTTC
TRBJ1-3,NA,many,TRBV12-3/TRBV12-4,CASSLRGSGNTIYF,TGTGCCAGCAGTTTGAGGGGATCTGGAAACACCATATATTTT
TRBJ2-1,NA,few,TRBV12-3/TRBV12-4,CASSPLVEQFF,TGTGCCAGCAGTCCCCTCGTTGAGCAGTTCTTC
TRBJ2-1,NA,many,TRBV5-1,CASSLGTVSYNEQFF,TGCGCCAGCAGTCTGGGGACTGTCTCCTACAATGAGCAGTTCTTC
TRBJ2-7,TRBD1,few,TRBV10-3,CAISDDREFTYEQYF,TGTGCCATCAGTGACGACAGGGAGTTTACCTACGAGCAGTACTTC